This T cell receptor (beta chain) was recovered during a study of blood T cell repertoires in COVID-19. Overall study context: The samples span acute and convalescent COVID-19 from the United States, Italy and Spain.

Authors' methods: Researchers report that nucleated cell counts were estimated from reference gene primer amplification. Using immunoSEQ multiplex PCR, the repertoire was profiled, and TCRdb retains in-frame clones only, with some absent. That table furnishes V, J and clone size, whereas the DNA furnished D and trimming. This sample has more than 110,000 clones, with around 81% found just once. CDR1 and CDR2 from the germline V gene are GTSNPN and SVGIG (reference sequence). This CDR3 spans 15 amino acids. Losses at the gene ends were 0 bases for V and 1 base for J; bases not matched to a gene: 4. The TCR originated in a woman aged 60-75 years with acute or convalescent COVID-19. The sample consisted of peripheral blood. The chain uses TRBV30 and TRBJ2-3; 7 bases fit TRBD1. In nucleotides, the CDR3 is TGTGCCTGGAGTGTAAAGGGGGCCGGCACAGATACGCAGTATTTT. It encodes CAWSVKGAGTDTQYF.